A single sample is the source of the 26 T cell receptor beta chains below, sequenced in a study of PD-1 blockade in classical Hodgkin lymphoma (dated by TCRdb to 2018 to 2020). This specimen's time point label, interpreted: cycle 1 day 1 (C1D1), immediately before nivolumab initiation. Relapse after autologous stem cell transplantation had occurred in all trial patients, and cohorts A, B and C were distinguished by prior brentuximab vedotin exposure. Libraries were made using the immunoSEQ multiplex PCR assay. The table was pulled from immuneACCESS by TCRdb, which kept in-frame rearrangements only. Such tables lose some clones; where checked, under half of the loss comes from unresolved V genes, and the rest has no known cause. The sample table lists roughly 97,000 clones, roughly 84% of them with a count of one. Less than 15% of the sample is held by the ten biggest clonotypes. This specimen was peripheral blood mononuclear cells (PBMCs), taken at baseline. Receptors were obtained from a human donor with classical Hodgkin lymphoma.

The CDR3 is CASSFSTSGKTEAFF. In DNA form, the CDR3 reads TGTGCCAGCAGCTTTTCCACATCAGGGAAAACTGAAGCTTTCTTT. The chain links TRBV7-2 to TRBJ1-1; possible D gene TRBD1, 5 bases. Germline V gene data show CDR1 as SGHTA and CDR2 as FQGNSA. The CDR3 loop spans 15 amino acids. Deletions cut 3 bases from V and 5 bases from J, with 16 bases between.

V is TRBV28 and J is TRBJ2-3; D might be TRBD2 (5 bases). V lost 3 bases to trimming and J lost 1 base, with 11 bases between them. The CDR3 has 15 residues. Germline lookup yields CDR1 MDHEN and CDR2 SYDVKM. In nucleotides, the CDR3 is TGTGCCAGCAGTTTGCCCGGGGTGGGCACAGATACGCAGTATTTT. Translating it yields CASSLPGVGTDTQYF.

The rearrangement joins TRBV9 to TRBJ2-1, with 13 nucleotides matching TRBD2. Germline CDR1 and CDR2: SGDLS and YYNGEE. This CDR3 is 19 amino acids long. J lost 0 bases, V lost 3 bases, and 9 bases had no gene match. Written as DNA, the CDR3 is TGTGCCAGCAGCGGATCCGGGACTAGCGGGGCCCACTCCTACAATGAGCAGTTCTTC. Its protein product is CASSGSGTSGAHSYNEQFF.

This chain links TRBV7-3 with TRBJ1-2, with a tentative D call TRBD1 (5 bases). Trimming shortened V by 3 bases and J by 8 bases, and 13 bases separated the two germline ends. This CDR3 contains 13 residues. Per the germline V gene, CDR1 is SGHTA and CDR2 is FQGTGA. Written as DNA, the CDR3 is TGTGCCAGCAGCTTGGGGCAGGCCACAGGCTACACCTTC. It yields the protein CASSLGQATGYTF.

This clone is categorized as medium-sized (0.01 to 0.1%). This chain uses TRBV9 with TRBJ1-2; weak D call: TRBD1 (6 bases). CDR3 length equals 14 residues. Trimming took off 3 bases at V and 8 bases at J, with 17 bases between the two ends. The germline V gene encodes CDR1 SGDLS and CDR2 YYNGEE. CDR3 nucleotides: TGTGCCAGCAGCGGGACGGGACACTCTATCGGCTACACCTTC. Translating gives CASSGTGHSIGYTF. Based on the CDR3 plus reference TRBV9 and TRBJ1-2, the full variable domain is DSGVTQTPKHLITATGQRVTLRCSPRSGDLSVYWYQQSLDQGLQFLIQYYNGEERAKGNILERFSAQQFPDLHSELNLSSLELGDSALYFCASSGTGHSIGYTFGSGTRLTVV.

This rearrangement joins TRBV29-1 to TRBJ2-3; tentative D call: TRBD2 (6 bases). V was clipped by 3 bases and J by 4 bases, with 11 bases between them. CDR1 and CDR2 (germline): SQVTM, ANQGSEA. The CDR3 loop spans 13 amino acids. CDR3 DNA sequence: TGCAGCGTTGAGGAGGGTGCGGCAGATACGCAGTATTTT. It codes for CSVEEGAADTQYF.

This clone has a handful of counts. This chain connects TRBV19 to TRBJ2-1, with a weak D call TRBD1 (5 bases). Germline CDR1 is LNHDA and CDR2 is SQIVND (reference sequence). Trimming left V 3 bases short and J 4 bases short, with 16 bases between. This CDR3 comprises 16 residues. CDR3 coding DNA: TGTGCCAGTAGTATTATTAAAGGGGCTAATTACAATGAGCAGTTCTTC. Protein: CASSIIKGANYNEQFF.

The chain links TRBV5-1 to TRBJ1-1; TRBD1 matches at 7 bases. This CDR3 is 15 amino acids long. J gave up 0 bases and V 3 bases, and 5 bases lay outside the gene matches. The germline V gene encodes CDR1 SGHRS and CDR2 YFSETQ. The CDR3 region has the DNA TGCGCCAGCAGCTCGCTGGGACAGATGAACACTGAAGCTTTCTTT. Its translation: CASSSLGQMNTEAFF.

The gene calls are TRBV28 and TRBJ1-1, with D unclear. Germline V gene lookup returns CDR1 MDHEN and CDR2 SYDVKM. V was pared by 2 bases and J by 1 base, with 8 bases between. This CDR3 comprises 14 residues. The CDR3 DNA reads TGTGCCAGCAGTTTAGTTTGGGGGAACACTGAAGCTTTCTTT. It yields the protein CASSLVWGNTEAFF.

J is TRBJ2-5 and V is TRBV5-1; D call uncertain. The V and J ends lost 0 bases and 3 bases respectively, with 9 bases between them. Per the germline V gene, CDR1 is SGHRS and CDR2 is YFSETQ. The CDR3 extends over 14 amino acids. CDR3 in amino acids: CASSLVSTEETQYF. The CDR3 DNA reads TGCGCCAGCAGCTTGGTGTCAACCGAAGAGACCCAGTACTTC.

This chain links TRBV28 with TRBJ2-7, with TRBD2 matching over 12 bases. The ends lost 5 bases at V and 1 base at J; junction bases unmatched: 6. The germline V gene has CDR1 MDHEN and CDR2 SYDVKM. The CDR3 has 16 residues. The CDR3 reads CASSAPLAGGSYEQYF. Written as DNA, the CDR3 is TGTGCCAGCAGTGCCCCCCTAGCGGGAGGGTCCTACGAGCAGTACTTC.

Note on this clone: An end of the junction differs from the germline gene, which may be a read error. The V call is TRBV7-9, the J call TRBJ2-1; TRBD1 might be the D (6 bases). The CDR3 is 15 amino acids. Germline-derived CDR1 and CDR2 are SEHNR and FQNEAQ (reference sequence). The CDR3 DNA reads as TGTGCCAGCAGCCATGACAGAGGGGGATACAATGAGCAGCTCTTC. Residues: CASSHDRGGYNEQLF.

The chain recombines TRBV18 with TRBJ1-3; maybe TRBD1 (5 bases). V gave up 3 bases and J gave up 0 bases, with 12 bases separating them. The CDR3 extends over 16 amino acids. CDR1 and CDR2 from the germline V gene are KGHSH and LQKENI. The CDR3 spells CASSPLGTVSGNTIYF. DNA of the CDR3: TGTGCCAGCTCACCTCTAGGGACGGTCTCTGGAAACACCATATATTTT.

There are a few counts of this clone. The gene calls are TRBV4-3 and TRBJ2-2, with unresolved D. The CDR3 sequence is 13 residues long. V shed 3 bases and J shed 7 bases, with 9 bases lying between them. Germline CDR1 reads LGHNA; CDR2 reads YSLEER. The CDR3 is CASSHDVDGELFF. DNA of the CDR3: TGCGCCAGCAGCCATGACGTAGACGGGGAGCTGTTTTTT.

This clone was detected only once. The chain joins TRBV7-2 to TRBJ1-4; 10 bases fit TRBD1. This CDR3 is 15 amino acids long. The ends lost 5 bases at V and 7 bases at J; junction bases unmatched: 7. Looked up from germline, CDR1 is SGHTA and CDR2 is FQGNSA. The CDR3 sequence: CASSLPTGGSEKLFF. DNA of the CDR3: TGTGCCAGCAGCCTACCGACAGGGGGCAGTGAAAAACTGTTTTTT.

This rearrangement joins TRBV9 to TRBJ1-1, with TRBD1 as a possible D gene (5 bases). Trimming took 3 bases from V and 4 from J, leaving 13 bases between them. CDR3 length: 14 amino acids. The germline gives CDR1 SGDLS, CDR2 YYNGEE. The CDR3 DNA reads TGTGCCAGCAGCGCCACCCAGGGAACCACTGAAGCTTTCTTT. Residues: CASSATQGTTEAFF.

The rearrangement uses TRBV11-2 and TRBJ1-2; 8 bases map to TRBD1. CDR3 length equals 13 residues. V lost 5 bases and J lost 4; bases outside the gene matches: 3. Germline CDR1 is SGHAT and CDR2 is FQNNGV. The CDR3 sequence: CASSLDRGYGYTF. The CDR3 DNA reads TGTGCCAGCAGCCTCGACAGGGGCTATGGCTACACCTTC.

This chain uses TRBV10-3 with TRBJ2-7, with 9 bases identical to TRBD1. Germline V gene data show CDR1 as ENHRY and CDR2 as SYGVKD. Trimming cost V 3 bases and J 1 base; bases outside gene matches: 10. The CDR3 consists of 17 residues. The CDR3 region is CAISDSSRGQGSYEQYF. The CDR3 DNA is TGTGCCATCAGTGACTCGTCAAGGGGACAGGGATCCTACGAGCAGTACTTC.

The rearrangement uses TRBV30 and TRBJ1-5; D is unresolved. CDR3 length equals 14 residues. Per the germline V gene, CDR1 is GTSNPN and CDR2 is SVGIG (reference sequence). V gave up 0 bases and J gave up 9 bases, with 15 bases separating them. Here the CDR3 DNA reads TGTGCCTGGAGTGTACTTGTTGGAAAGGGGCCCCAGCATTTT. Translated, it gives CAWSVLVGKGPQHF.

This chain links TRBV6-1 with TRBJ2-6, with 9 bases fitting TRBD1. Germline CDR1 and CDR2: MNHNS and SASEGT. The CDR3 runs 16 residues. The V and J ends lost 4 bases and 0 bases, in that order; junction bases with no gene match: 1. CDR3 coding DNA: TGTGCCAGCAGTGGGACAGGGGCCTCTGGGGCCAACGTCCTGACTTTC. This gives the protein CASSGTGASGANVLTF.

The gene calls are TRBV4-1 and TRBJ1-5, with no clear D. The germline V gene has CDR1 MGHRA and CDR2 YSYEKL. Trimming pared 5 bases from V and 0 bases from J, leaving 11 bases between. The CDR3 length is 15 residues. The CDR3 loop is CASSYAANSNQPQHF. The CDR3 DNA is TGCGCCAGCAGCTACGCGGCTAATAGCAATCAGCCCCAGCATTTT.

This clone was counted a few times. The chain couples TRBV11-1 to TRBJ2-5; TRBD2 matches 16 bases. Per germline, CDR1 SGHAT and CDR2 FQDESV (reference sequence). The CDR3 consists of 18 residues. Germline trimming cut 6 bases from V and 3 bases from J; bases unmatched to any gene: 10. The CDR3 reads CASRPPGLAGGREETQYF. The CDR3 nucleotides are TGTGCCAGCAGACCACCGGGACTAGCGGGAGGGCGGGAAGAGACCCAGTACTTC.

The chain couples TRBV30 to TRBJ1-1; 10 bases map to TRBD1. Trimming took 3 bases from V and 0 from J; bases not matched to a gene: 13. Germline V gene sequence: CDR1 GTSNPN, CDR2 SVGIG (reference sequence). The CDR3 spans 18 residues. CDR3 sequence (DNA): TGTGCCTGGAGAGCCCGGGACAGGGGAAGGGGCATGAACACTGAAGCTTTCTTT. Translating it yields CAWRARDRGRGMNTEAFF.

The V and J genes are TRBV27 and TRBJ2-7, with a tentative D call TRBD1 (6 bases). This CDR3 is 16 amino acids long. The V end was cut by 6 bases, the J end by 2 bases, with 20 bases between. Germline CDR1 is MNHEY and CDR2 is SMNVEV (reference sequence). CDR3 nucleotide sequence: TGTGCCAGCAGCAAACTCACAGGGTCTCTCGCCTACGAGCAGTACTTC. Its protein is CASSKLTGSLAYEQYF.

The V and J genes are TRBV2 and TRBJ1-5, with 10 nucleotides matching TRBD1. Germline CDR1 reads SNHLY; CDR2 reads FYNNEI. The CDR3 spans 16 residues. V shed 5 bases, J shed 4 bases, and the junction held 8 bases outside the gene matches. DNA of the CDR3: TGTGCCAGCAGTTGGGACAGGGGAACCAATAATCAGCCCCAGCATTTT. It yields the protein CASSWDRGTNNQPQHF.

This clone was counted at least ten times. At the DNA level, this CDR3 is encoded by other sequences in the same sample as well. V usage is TRBV28 and J usage is TRBJ2-7, with 8 positions matching TRBD1. J lost 4 bases, V lost 3 bases, and 5 bases had no gene match. Germline V gene data show CDR1 as MDHEN and CDR2 as SYDVKM. This CDR3 has 14 residues. The CDR3 coding sequence is TGTGCCAGCAGTTTCCCCGGGACAGGATACGAGCAGTACTTC. Translating gives CASSFPGTGYEQYF.